This TCR beta chain is drawn from a study of T cell responses to AZD1222 COVID-19 vaccine. Study conclusions and caveats: Repertoire samples came only from after the peak T cell response. Across the whole spike, CD4 TCRs peaked at regions 160-218 and 743-854. Baseline serology detected seropositivity in only five or six AZD1222 recipients.

The germline V gene has CDR1 SGHRS and CDR2 YFSETQ. This CDR3 is 15 amino acids long. The trim removed 5 bases at V and 5 bases at J, leaving 8 bases unmatched. Pooling of second doses given at about 4 or about 12 weeks was done. Points on this clone: The antigen is undetermined.

The repertoire was sequenced with immunoSEQ multiplex PCR; TCRdb's copy has only in-frame clones and lacks some. The sample lists 140,000 or so clones; under 95% were seen once. Sequences were derived from peripheral blood, sampled 28 days after the second AZD1222 dose. The TCR originated in an adult who received the AZD1222 COVID-19 vaccine. The chain employs TRBV5-1 and TRBJ1-4; 8 positions agree with TRBD1. The CDR3 DNA follows: TGCGCCAGCAGGGAAGGGACAGGAACGAATGAAAAACTGTTTTTT. As protein: CASREGTGTNEKLFF.